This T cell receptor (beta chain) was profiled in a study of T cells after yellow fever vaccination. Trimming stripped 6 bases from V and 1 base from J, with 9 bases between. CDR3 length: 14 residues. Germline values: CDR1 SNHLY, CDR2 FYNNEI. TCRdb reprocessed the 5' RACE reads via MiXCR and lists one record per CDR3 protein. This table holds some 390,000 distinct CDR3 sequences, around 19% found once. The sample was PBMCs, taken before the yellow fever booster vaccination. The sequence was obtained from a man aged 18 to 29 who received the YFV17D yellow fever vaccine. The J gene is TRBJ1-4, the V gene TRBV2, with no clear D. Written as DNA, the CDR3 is TGTGCCAGCAGGTTCGGAGAAACTAATGAAAAACTGTTTTTT. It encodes CASRFGETNEKLFF.